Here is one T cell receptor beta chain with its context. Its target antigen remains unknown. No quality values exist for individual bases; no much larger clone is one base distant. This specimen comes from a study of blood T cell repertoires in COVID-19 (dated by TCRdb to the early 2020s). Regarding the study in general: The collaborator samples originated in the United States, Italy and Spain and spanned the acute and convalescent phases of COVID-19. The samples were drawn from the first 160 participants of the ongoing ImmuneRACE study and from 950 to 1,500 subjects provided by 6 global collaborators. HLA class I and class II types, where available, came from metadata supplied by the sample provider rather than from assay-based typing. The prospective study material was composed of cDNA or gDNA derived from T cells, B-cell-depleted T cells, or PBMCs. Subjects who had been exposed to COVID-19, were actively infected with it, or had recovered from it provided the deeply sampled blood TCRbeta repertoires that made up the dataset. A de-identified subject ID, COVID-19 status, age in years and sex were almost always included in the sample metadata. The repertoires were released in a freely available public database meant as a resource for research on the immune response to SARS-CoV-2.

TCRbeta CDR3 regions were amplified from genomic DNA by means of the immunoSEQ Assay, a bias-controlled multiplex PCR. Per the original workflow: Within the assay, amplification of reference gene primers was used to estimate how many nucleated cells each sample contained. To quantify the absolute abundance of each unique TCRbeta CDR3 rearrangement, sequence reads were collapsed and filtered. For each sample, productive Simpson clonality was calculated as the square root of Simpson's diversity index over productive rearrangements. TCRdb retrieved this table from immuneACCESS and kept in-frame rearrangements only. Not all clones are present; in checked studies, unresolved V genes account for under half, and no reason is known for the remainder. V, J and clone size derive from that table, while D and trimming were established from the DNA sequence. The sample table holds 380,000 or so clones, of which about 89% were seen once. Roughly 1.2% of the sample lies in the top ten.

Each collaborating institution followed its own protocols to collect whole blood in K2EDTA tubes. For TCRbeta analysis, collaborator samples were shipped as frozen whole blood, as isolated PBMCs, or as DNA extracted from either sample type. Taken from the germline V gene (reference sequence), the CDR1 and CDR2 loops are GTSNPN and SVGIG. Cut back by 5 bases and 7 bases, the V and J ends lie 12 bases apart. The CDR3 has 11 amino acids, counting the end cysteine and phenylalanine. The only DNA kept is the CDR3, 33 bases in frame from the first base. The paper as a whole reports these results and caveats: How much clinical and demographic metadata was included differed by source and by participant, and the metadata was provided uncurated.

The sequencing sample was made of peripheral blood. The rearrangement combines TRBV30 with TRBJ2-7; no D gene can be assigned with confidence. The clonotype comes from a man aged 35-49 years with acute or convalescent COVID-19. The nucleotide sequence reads TGTGCCTGGGCGACAATGAATGAGCAGTACTTC. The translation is CAWATMNEQYF.